The sequence of this TCR beta chain was determined in a study of shared clonotypes between healthy human individuals. Here immunoSEQ multiplex PCR was the method, and the copy in TCRdb shows in-frame clones only, minus some. This repertoire shows roughly 1.4 million clones, less than 99% found once; its top ten account for roughly 0.36%. Findings and caveats of the study: Naive CD4 clonotypes overlapped across a few donors at about 5.2%. Represented diversity, genetic and exposure-history alike, was limited by few donors.

As regards this clone: Its antigen is still unknown.

CD45RA-negative memory and CD45RA+ naive subsets were split from the CD4+ cells. The germline gives CDR1 LGHNT, CDR2 FRNRAP. Trimming took 1 base from V and 6 from J, leaving 13 bases between them. This CDR3 is 15 amino acids long. Input material: naive CD4+ T cells sorted from blood. Subset indicated: CD45RA+ positively selected. This TCR was recovered from a man aged 25 to 45 in good health. The chain uses TRBV12-5 and TRBJ2-1; no clear D gene. This chain's CDR3 is CASGLEGFGSNEQFF. Here the CDR3 DNA reads TGTGCTAGTGGTTTGGAGGGATTTGGAAGCAATGAGCAGTTCTTC.